The next 27 T cell receptor beta chains were all read from a single sample in a study of shared clonotypes between healthy human individuals. Clones were sequenced by immunoSEQ multiplex PCR, and TCRdb holds only the in-frame ones, with some missing. This table holds over 2 million clones, roughly 94% found once. The specimen sequenced was naive CD4+ T cells sorted from blood. Subset indicated: CD45RA+ positively selected. These receptors came from a man aged 18 to 29 in good health.

This clone was seen only once. This chain uses TRBV7-9 with TRBJ2-1; 10 nucleotides line up with TRBD2. Per the germline V gene, CDR1 is SEHNR and CDR2 is FQNEAQ (reference sequence). Trimming cost V 4 bases and J 7 bases; bases outside gene matches: 16. The CDR3 runs to 18 residues. The CDR3 loop is CASSSASLLAGFSNEQFF. The CDR3 DNA sequence: TGTGCCAGCAGCTCGGCCTCACTACTAGCGGGGTTCTCGAATGAGCAGTTCTTC. Supplemented by reference TRBV7-9 and TRBJ2-1, the full variable domain reads DTGVSQNPRHKITKRGQNVTFRCDPISEHNRLYWYRQTLGQGPEFLTYFQNEAQLEKSRLLSDRFSAERPKGSFSTLEIQRTEQGDSAMYLCASSSASLLAGFSNEQFFGPGTRLTVL.

The rearrangement links TRBV6-6 to TRBJ2-7; no reliable D call. CDR1 and CDR2 (germline): MNHNY, SVGAGI (reference sequence). CDR3 size: 14 residues. V lost 6 bases, J lost 0 bases, and 12 bases lay in between. CDR3 coding DNA: TGTGCCAGCAGCCCCGACACCGTCTCCTACGAGCAGTACTTC. It yields the protein CASSPDTVSYEQYF.

The chain links TRBV5-4 to TRBJ1-2; D not certain. CDR1 is SGHNT, CDR2 YYREEE, per germline (reference sequence). Between the trimmed V and J ends, which lost 5 bases and 5 bases, there was a span of 13 bases. CDR3 length: 13 amino acids. For the CDR3, the DNA is TGTGCCAGCAGTGTAGCTGGGAGTTATGGCTACACCTTC. It specifies CASSVAGSYGYTF. Supplemented by reference TRBV5-4 and TRBJ1-2, the full variable domain reads ETGVTQSPTHLIKTRGQQVTLRCSSQSGHNTVSWYQQALGQGPQFIFQYYREEENGRGNFPPRFSGLQFPNYSSELNVNALELDDSALYLCASSVAGSYGYTFGSGTRLTVV.

This clone was seen once. With a much larger clone just one base away, this may be a read error. The chain employs TRBV28 and TRBJ1-2; 9 nucleotides align to TRBD1. The junction had 1 base not matched to a gene; V was cut back by 5 bases and J by 6 bases. The germline V gene has CDR1 MDHEN and CDR2 SYDVKM. The CDR3 consists of 12 residues. In DNA, the CDR3 is TGTGCCAGCAGTGGGGACAGGGATGGCTACACCTTC. This translates into CASSGDRDGYTF.

The chain employs TRBV7-3 and TRBJ2-7; 11 positions match TRBD1. Looked up from germline, CDR1 is SGHTA and CDR2 is FQGTGA. CDR3 length: 15 amino acids. V trimming: 5 bases; J trimming: 3 bases; junction bases outside the gene matches: 6. CDR3 protein: CASSAVGTGGYEQYF. DNA of the CDR3: TGTGCCAGCAGCGCAGTCGGGACAGGGGGCTACGAGCAGTACTTC.

This rearrangement joins TRBV18 to TRBJ1-3; 7 bases are a match to TRBD1. The CDR3 runs 16 residues. The trim removed 0 bases at V and 0 bases at J, leaving 2 bases unmatched. Per germline, CDR1 KGHSH and CDR2 LQKENI. In DNA, the CDR3 is TGTGCCAGCTCACCACCGGACAGGAGCTCTGGAAACACCATATATTTT. Encoded protein: CASSPPDRSSGNTIYF.

V and J are TRBV6-5 and TRBJ2-1; 8 bases are a match to TRBD1. After removal of 6 bases from V and 2 bases from J, the junction contained 3 bases not matched to a gene. The CDR3 consists of 14 residues. Per germline, CDR1 MNHEY and CDR2 SVGAGI. In DNA, the CDR3 is TGTGCCAGCAGGATACAGGGGGCCTACAATGAGCAGTTCTTC. Encoded protein: CASRIQGAYNEQFF.

The J gene is TRBJ2-2, the V gene TRBV10-2; D remains unclear. Germline V gives CDR1 WSHSY, CDR2 SAAADI. V was pared by 1 base and J by 5 bases, with 2 bases between. The CDR3 is 12 amino acids. This CDR3 reads CASSEFTGELFF. Here the CDR3 DNA reads TGCGCCAGCAGTGAGTTTACCGGGGAGCTGTTTTTT.

J is TRBJ1-3 and V is TRBV9, with D perhaps TRBD1 (5 bases). Trimming left V 4 bases short and J 3 bases short, with 17 bases between. The CDR3 loop spans 16 amino acids. Germline lookup yields CDR1 SGDLS and CDR2 YYNGEE. The CDR3 sequence: CASSSVYQGGGNTIYF. The DNA of the CDR3 is TGTGCCAGCAGCTCAGTGTATCAGGGTGGTGGAAACACCATATATTTT.

This rearrangement joins TRBV6-1 to TRBJ1-1, with a possible D match to TRBD1 (6 bases). The V and J ends lost 4 bases and 4 bases respectively, with 19 bases between them. Germline CDR1 reads MNHNS; CDR2 reads SASEGT. The CDR3 has 16 amino acids. CDR3 in DNA: TGTGCCAGCAGTGGAGGGGGTACAGTGCGAGTCACTGAAGCTTTCTTT. As protein: CASSGGGTVRVTEAFF.

This chain uses TRBV5-4 with TRBJ1-2; possible D gene TRBD1, 5 bases. V was shortened by 4 bases and J by 6 bases, with 16 bases between the two germline ends. The CDR3 extends over 14 amino acids. CDR1 and CDR2 (germline): SGHNT, YYREEE (reference sequence). CDR3 region: CASSHRFGEDGYTF. As DNA, the CDR3 is TGTGCCAGCAGCCACAGGTTCGGGGAGGATGGCTACACCTTC.

CDR3 nucleotide sequence: TGTGCCAGCCTTGCCGAGACAGGGGGCAATGAGCAGTTCTTC. This gives the protein CASLAETGGNEQFF. The chain joins TRBV2 to TRBJ2-1; 9 bases line up with TRBD1. The CDR3 sequence is 14 residues long. V lost 8 bases and J lost 6; bases outside the gene matches: 8. Germline values: CDR1 SNHLY, CDR2 FYNNEI.

The chain recombines TRBV6-1 with TRBJ1-4; D possibly corresponds to TRBD1 (5 bases). CDR1 and CDR2 (germline): MNHNS, SASEGT. There are 13 residues in the CDR3. V shed 4 bases and J shed 8 bases, with 11 bases lying between them. CDR3: CASSVPGGEKLFF. The CDR3 DNA reads TGTGCCAGCAGTGTACCGGGGGGAGAAAAACTGTTTTTT.

This chain uses TRBV28 with TRBJ2-7; no reliable D call. The CDR3 is 11 residues long. Trimming removed 3 bases from V and 7 bases from J, with 7 bases in between. The germline CDR1 and CDR2 sequences are MDHEN and SYDVKM. The CDR3 nucleotides are TGTGCCAGCAGTTTCATGGGAGAGCAGTACTTC. As protein: CASSFMGEQYF.

This sequence joins TRBV5-1 and TRBJ2-5; TRBD1 matches at 8 bases. V lost 4 bases and J lost 5; bases outside the gene matches: 10. Germline V gives CDR1 SGHRS, CDR2 YFSETQ. The length of the CDR3 is 15 residues. The DNA of the CDR3 is TGCGCCAGCAGCGATAGGACAGGGAGCGGGGAGACCCAGTACTTC. Protein sequence: CASSDRTGSGETQYF.

The CDR3 loop reads CASSSRLAGNTGELFF. CDR3 sequence (DNA): TGTGCCAGCAGTTCGAGACTAGCGGGGAACACCGGGGAGCTGTTTTTT. The V gene is TRBV6-5, the J gene TRBJ2-2, with 10 nucleotides matching TRBD2. V gave up 4 bases and J gave up 1 base; unmatched junction bases: 3. CDR1 is MNHEY, CDR2 SVGAGI, per germline. This CDR3 is built from 16 residues.

The chain has TRBV5-4 and TRBJ2-7, with 7 positions matching TRBD1. This CDR3 has 15 residues. The V and J ends lost 4 bases and 1 base, in that order; junction bases with no gene match: 8. Per germline, CDR1 SGHNT and CDR2 YYREEE (reference sequence). DNA for the CDR3: TGTGCCAGCAGCCCACCCGGGACAGCATCCTACGAGCAGTACTTC. This codes for CASSPPGTASYEQYF.

This chain joins TRBV7-2 and TRBJ1-1; D uncertain. The CDR3 contains 15 residues. CDR1 is SGHTA, CDR2 FQGNSA, per germline. V was clipped by 3 bases and J by 1 base, with 12 bases between them. The CDR3, as DNA: TGTGCCAGCAGCTTTCTCCCCCGATCGAACACTGAAGCTTTCTTT. It translates to CASSFLPRSNTEAFF. Combining the CDR3 with reference TRBV7-2 and TRBJ1-1 gives the whole variable domain GAGVSQSPSNKVTEKGKDVELRCDPISGHTALYWYRQSLGQGLEFLIYFQGNSAPDKSGLPSDRFSAERTGGSVSTLTIQRTQQEDSAVYLCASSFLPRSNTEAFFGQGTRLTVV.

CDR3 amino acids: CASSPNRLAGGLSSYNEQFF. The CDR3 coding sequence is TGTGCCAGCTCACCGAATAGACTAGCGGGGGGCCTAAGCTCCTACAATGAGCAGTTCTTC. The chain joins TRBV18 to TRBJ2-1, with TRBD2 identical over 13 bases. In germline, CDR1 is KGHSH, CDR2 LQKENI. This CDR3 contains 20 residues. V lost 3 bases, J lost 0 bases, and 11 bases stayed unmatched.

In the case of this clone: This specimen includes other DNA sequences encoding the same CDR3. The chain has TRBV18 and TRBJ1-2; D unclear. This CDR3 is 14 amino acids long. From germline, CDR1 is KGHSH and CDR2 LQKENI. The V end was cut by 3 bases, the J end by 2 bases, with 10 bases between. CDR3 sequence reads: CASSPPAGNYGYTF. CDR3 nucleotide sequence: TGTGCCAGCTCACCCCCGGCGGGGAACTATGGCTACACCTTC.

This chain links TRBV27 with TRBJ2-5; 9 bases map to TRBD1. V trimming: 6 bases; J trimming: 3 bases; junction bases outside the gene matches: 5. This CDR3 has 14 residues. In germline, CDR1 is MNHEY, CDR2 SMNVEV (reference sequence). CDR3 in amino acids: CASSRQGDEETQYF. As DNA, the CDR3 is TGTGCCAGCAGCCGACAGGGGGATGAAGAGACCCAGTACTTC.

This clone appeared a single time. Additional DNA sequences in this sample encode the identical CDR3. The chain recombines TRBV6-5 with TRBJ2-5; no clear D gene. V was shortened by 0 bases and J by 2 bases, with 7 bases between the two germline ends. The CDR3 runs to 14 residues. Germline CDR1 MNHEY, CDR2 SVGAGI. The CDR3 DNA follows: TGTGCCAGCAGTTACTCGTACAGACAAGAGACCCAGTACTTC. It codes for CASSYSYRQETQYF.

The chain is built from TRBV27 and TRBJ2-7; D gene unclear. This CDR3 contains 13 residues. Germline CDR1 is MNHEY and CDR2 is SMNVEV (reference sequence). Between the trimmed V and J ends, which lost 2 bases and 3 bases, there was a span of 8 bases. The CDR3 loop is CASSLSGDYEQYF. The CDR3 DNA follows: TGTGCCAGCAGTTTAAGTGGGGACTACGAGCAGTACTTC.

The chain uses TRBV7-2 and TRBJ2-7; D call uncertain. The CDR3 has 14 residues. V lost 2 bases, J lost 3 bases, and 11 bases lay in between. The germline CDR1 and CDR2 sequences are SGHTA and FQGNSA. Written as DNA, the CDR3 is TGTGCCAGCAGCTTATCCCAAGAGTTCTACGAGCAGTACTTC. Amino acid sequence: CASSLSQEFYEQYF.

The chain couples TRBV5-1 to TRBJ2-3; tentatively, D is TRBD1 (5 bases). Germline V CDR1 and CDR2: SGHRS, YFSETQ. This CDR3 comprises 17 residues. The V end was cut by 0 bases, the J end by 1 base, with 15 bases between. The CDR3 DNA reads as TGCGCCAGCAGCTTGGCCGGCAGGGTAGTCCGCACAGATACGCAGTATTTT. This encodes CASSLAGRVVRTDTQYF.

There are a few counts of this clone. Other DNA sequences in this specimen translate into the identical CDR3. V gene TRBV15 combines with J gene TRBJ2-5, with 8 nucleotides matching TRBD1. V lost 3 bases to trimming and J lost 1 base; unmatched junction nucleotides: 1. This CDR3 spans 14 amino acids. Germline V gene lookup returns CDR1 LNHNV and CDR2 YYDKDF (reference sequence). CDR3 sequence (DNA): TGTGCCACCAGCAGGGACAGGGCCCAAGAGACCCAGTACTTC. Protein: CATSRDRAQETQYF.

V is TRBV28 and J is TRBJ2-5; 9 positions match TRBD2. V was pared by 8 bases and J by 3 bases, with 10 bases of the junction left unmatched. This CDR3 is built from 15 residues. CDR1 is MDHEN and CDR2 is SYDVKM in the germline V gene. For the CDR3, the DNA is TGTGCCAGCCATGGGATCCGCGGGGGGGAAGAGACCCAGTACTTC. Translation gives CASHGIRGGEETQYF.